The 8 T cell receptor beta chains below were found in one sample sequenced in a study of blood T cell repertoires in COVID-19. Sequencing was performed with immunoSEQ multiplex PCR; in TCRdb, only in-frame clones are kept and a portion is missing. The data show 150,000 to 200,000 clones, more than 75% seen once. The source material was peripheral blood. These receptors were taken from a middle-aged man with active or convalescent COVID-19.

The chain joins TRBV7-9 to TRBJ2-7, with D perhaps TRBD1 (5 bases). The CDR3 is 13 residues long. Trimming took 5 bases from V and 5 from J, leaving 13 bases between them. Germline CDR1 and CDR2: SEHNR and FQNEAQ (reference sequence). The CDR3 protein is CASSDRWGDEQYF. CDR3 bases: TGTGCCAGCAGCGATCGGTGGGGCGACGAGCAGTACTTC. Full variable domain (rest looked up from reference TRBV7-9 and TRBJ2-7): DTGVSQNPRHKITKRGQNVTFRCDPISEHNRLYWYRQTLGQGPEFLTYFQNEAQLEKSRLLSDRFSAERPKGSFSTLEIQRTEQGDSAMYLCASSDRWGDEQYFGPGTRLTVT.

The rearrangement joins TRBV27 to TRBJ2-7, with 7 bases aligning to TRBD1. The trim removed 6 bases at V and 0 bases at J, leaving 5 bases unmatched. The CDR3 is made up of 14 amino acids. Germline V gene data show CDR1 as MNHEY and CDR2 as SMNVEV (reference sequence). The CDR3 DNA reads as TGTGCCAGCAGGGATGGGACAGACTCCTACGAGCAGTACTTC. Its protein is CASRDGTDSYEQYF.

This chain joins TRBV19 and TRBJ1-2; 8 nucleotides agree with TRBD1. CDR1 is LNHDA and CDR2 is SQIVND in the germline V gene (reference sequence). The CDR3 length is 17 residues. The V and J ends lost 5 bases and 4 bases, in that order; junction bases with no gene match: 15. This CDR3 reads CASSGLSGTGGVYGYTF. CDR3 nucleotide sequence: TGTGCCAGTAGTGGGCTGTCCGGGACAGGAGGGGTCTATGGCTACACCTTC.

The chain is built from TRBV4-1 and TRBJ1-5; D ambiguous. This CDR3 comprises 15 residues. Germline V gene sequence: CDR1 MGHRA, CDR2 YSYEKL. Deletions cut 1 base from V and 1 base from J, with 8 bases between. CDR3 protein: CASSQGAGSNQPQHF. Here the CDR3 DNA reads TGCGCCAGCAGCCAAGGCGCGGGCAGCAATCAGCCCCAGCATTTT.

V gene TRBV7-2 combines with J gene TRBJ1-5, with D tentatively TRBD1 (6 bases). Germline-derived CDR1 and CDR2 are SGHTA and FQGNSA. The V gene lost 1 base and the J gene lost 2 bases, with 12 bases spanning the gap. The length of the CDR3 is 16 residues. The CDR3 sequence is CASSLGRGFGNQPQHF. CDR3 nucleotide sequence: TGTGCCAGCAGCTTAGGCAGGGGTTTTGGCAATCAGCCCCAGCATTTT.

The rearrangement links TRBV19 to TRBJ2-1; 8 bases agree with TRBD2. The junction had 10 bases not matched to a gene; V was cut back by 3 bases and J by 6 bases. CDR3 length: 16 residues. Looked up from germline, CDR1 is LNHDA and CDR2 is SQIVND (reference sequence). CDR3 loop: CASSIDWGLGGNEQFF. CDR3 DNA sequence: TGTGCCAGTAGTATCGATTGGGGACTAGGTGGCAATGAGCAGTTCTTC.

The chain couples TRBV28 to TRBJ1-5; 10 bases match TRBD1. The CDR3 runs to 17 residues. Trimming removed 6 bases from V and 2 bases from J; junction bases left unmatched: 10. Germline CDR1 is MDHEN and CDR2 is SYDVKM. The CDR3 loop is CASSSRTGGNGNQPQHF. The CDR3 coding sequence is TGTGCCAGCAGCTCGAGGACAGGGGGAAATGGCAATCAGCCCCAGCATTTT. Looking up the rest from reference TRBV28 and TRBJ1-5 gives the full variable domain: DVKVTQSSRYLVKRTGEKVFLECVQDMDHENMFWYRQDPGLGLRLIYFSYDVKMKEKGDIPEGYSVSREKKERFSLILESASTNQTSMYLCASSSRTGGNGNQPQHFGDGTRLSIL.

The V gene is TRBV3-1 (or the pseudogene TRBV3-2), the J gene TRBJ1-5, with 10 bases that match TRBD1. V trimming: 4 bases; J trimming: 6 bases; junction bases outside the gene matches: 6. The germline CDR1 and CDR2 sequences are LGHDT and YNNKEL (reference sequence). This CDR3 contains 15 residues. The CDR3 nucleotides are TGTGCCAGCAGCCCCGGGACAGGGGCACCTCAGCCCCAGCATTTT. Residues: CASSPGTGAPQPQHF.